This T cell receptor beta chain was documented in a study of cytomegalovirus exposure and HLA in healthy donors. Trimming cost V 2 bases and J 0 bases, with 9 bases left between them. Germline CDR1 and CDR2: SGHRS and YFSETQ. The CDR3 length is 15 residues. General observations from the study: Rare sequences made up most TCRs, while some public TCRs were found in many donors. The classifier, whose performance was assessed in both the original and validation cohorts, reportedly diagnosed cytomegalovirus status with high specificity and sensitivity. Cytomegalovirus association was listed for 164 TCR beta chains. As confirmed in vitro, a few CMV-associated chains were specific for CMV antigens.

As concerns this clone: The antigen remains undetermined.

Using immunoSEQ multiplex PCR, the repertoire was profiled, and TCRdb retains in-frame clones only, with some absent. The table shows about 160,000 clones, with under 90% occurring only once. The sequencing input was PBMCs. This chain connects TRBV5-1 to TRBJ1-5, with D perhaps matching TRBD1 (6 bases). This receptor was taken from a woman aged 18 to 35 in good health and CMV-seropositive. CDR3 loop: CASSLQGLSNQPQHF. In nucleotides, the CDR3 is TGCGCCAGCAGCTTACAGGGCCTTAGCAATCAGCCCCAGCATTTT.